This T cell receptor (beta chain) was sequenced in a study of control samples from healthy donors and cancer patients. The length of the CDR3 is 14 residues. Germline CDR1 SGHNT, CDR2 YYREEE (reference sequence). As for this clone: Its ends do not fully match the called genes, so a read error is possible.

Method: immunoSEQ multiplex PCR; TCRdb's copy keeps in-frame clones and lacks some. Of 200,000 to 250,000 clones in the sample, about 95% were seen once. Sequencing was performed on blood. This receptor was obtained from a man aged 50 or older in good health. J is TRBJ2-3 and V is TRBV5-4; D unresolved. CDR3 bases: TGTGCCAGCAGCCCCCCCTTTAGCCAAGATTCGCAGTATTTT. This sequence encodes CASSPPFSQDSQYF.